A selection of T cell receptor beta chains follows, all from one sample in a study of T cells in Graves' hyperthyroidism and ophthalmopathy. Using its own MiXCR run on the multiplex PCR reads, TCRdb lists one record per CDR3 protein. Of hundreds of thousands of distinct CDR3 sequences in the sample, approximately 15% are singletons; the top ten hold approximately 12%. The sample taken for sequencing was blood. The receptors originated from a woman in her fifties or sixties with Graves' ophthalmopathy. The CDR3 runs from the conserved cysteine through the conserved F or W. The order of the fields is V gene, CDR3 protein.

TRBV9,CASSVKAGGTEAFF
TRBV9,CASSVSTSGRAIEQFF
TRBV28,CASSSSWTGGTGELFF
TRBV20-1,CSARSGGTGELFF
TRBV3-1,CASSQLAAQETQYF
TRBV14,CASEQTAGPLNEQFF
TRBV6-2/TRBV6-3,CASSYRVRYSPLHF
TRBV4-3,CASSQPSGIRIYEQYF
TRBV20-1,CSARIEETQYF
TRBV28,CASSPFGTVISYEQYF
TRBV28,CASSSSTSGRVNTGELFF
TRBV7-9,CASSPYVGLAGATDTQYF
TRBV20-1,CSATPQGASSPLHF
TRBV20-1,CSAIQGDYGYTF
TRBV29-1,CSVAGTGGTEAFF
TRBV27,CASSPQTSGYEQYF
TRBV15,CATSRVIQGLEQYF
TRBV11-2,CASSFRGRGFQETQYF
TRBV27,CASSLTTSDYEQYF
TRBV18,CASSPQQTNQPQHF
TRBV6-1,CASRRDRALNTEAFF
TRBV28,CASSPFTTGYNSPLHF
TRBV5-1,CASSRQGAYEQYF
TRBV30,CAWRAPDRGVSPLHF
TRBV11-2,CASSLAAGFIDTQYF
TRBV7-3,CASSYNRHEEQFF
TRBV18,CASSPGREVDEQFF
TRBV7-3,CASSSQGRSNTEAFF
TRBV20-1,CSARDTGPSLKTQYF
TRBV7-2,CASNQDTYSTEAFF
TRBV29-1,CSVLDRRQETQYF
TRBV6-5,CASSYPEETQYF
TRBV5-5,CASSWFWSPLHF
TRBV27,CASSPTSGAYEQYF
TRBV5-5,CASRRQSGPDTQYF
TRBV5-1,CASSLVQGGTEQYF
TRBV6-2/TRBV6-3,CASSYSYGGQYF
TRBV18,CASSPRTGVGYEQFF
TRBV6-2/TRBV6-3,CASSYMHGAYEQYF
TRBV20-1,CSASHSYSNQPQHF
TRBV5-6,CASSPGPTRGAFF
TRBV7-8,CASSLKWSARGGELFF
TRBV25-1,CASSESGRSYEQYF
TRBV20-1,CSASGGTGMTGEQYF
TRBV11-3,CASSFPPSGSFSYEQYF